The clone carrying this T cell receptor beta chain appeared many times. Germline V gives CDR1 MNHNY, CDR2 SVGAGI (reference sequence). Between the trimmed V and J ends, which lost 2 bases and 1 base, there was a span of 5 bases. The length of the CDR3 is 13 residues. The data stem from a study of early T cells in non-severe SARS-CoV-2 infection. Study as a whole: Sequencing targeted bulk RNA from unsorted whole blood, leaving chains unpaired.

The library protocol tagged individual cDNA molecules with unique molecular identifiers. MiXCR, run by TCRdb on the 5' RACE reads, gives a single entry per CDR3 protein. Here the sample spans some 80,000 distinct CDR3 sequences, around 5% being singletons. V and J are TRBV6-6 and TRBJ1-2, with TRBD1 as a possible D gene (5 bases). Sequenced here: whole blood, sampled at baseline. The clonotype was recovered from an adult who was a healthcare worker with PCR-confirmed SARS-CoV-2 infection or an uninfected control (not recorded which). CDR3 coding DNA: TGTGCCAGCAGTTACGACAGTAACTATGGCTACACCTTC. Translating gives CASSYDSNYGYTF.